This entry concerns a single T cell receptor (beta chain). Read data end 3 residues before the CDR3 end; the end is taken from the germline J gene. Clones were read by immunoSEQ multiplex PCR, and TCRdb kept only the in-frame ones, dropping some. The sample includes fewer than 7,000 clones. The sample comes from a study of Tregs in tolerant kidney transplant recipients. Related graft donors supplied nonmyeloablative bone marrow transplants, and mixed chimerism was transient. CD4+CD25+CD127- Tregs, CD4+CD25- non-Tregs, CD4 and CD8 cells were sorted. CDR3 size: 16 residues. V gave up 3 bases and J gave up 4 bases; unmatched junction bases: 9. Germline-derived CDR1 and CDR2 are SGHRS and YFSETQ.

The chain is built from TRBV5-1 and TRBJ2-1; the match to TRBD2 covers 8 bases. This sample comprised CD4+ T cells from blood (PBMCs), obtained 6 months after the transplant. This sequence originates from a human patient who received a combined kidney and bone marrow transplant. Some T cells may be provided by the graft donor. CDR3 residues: CASSWGIAGQYNEQFF. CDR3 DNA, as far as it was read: TGCGCCAGCAGCTGGGGTATAGCGGGGCAGTACAATGAG.